This TCR beta chain was profiled in a study of T cells in Graves' hyperthyroidism and ophthalmopathy. Amplified TCR beta CDR3 regions derived from RNA transcripts. With the HTBI primer set, the TCR CDR3 went through a first round of RT-PCR. TCRdb reprocessed the multiplex PCR reads with MiXCR, giving one entry per CDR3 protein. The repertoire holds 530,000 or so distinct CDR3 sequences, with about 45% as singletons. Trimming took off 7 bases at V and 1 base at J, with 10 bases between the two ends. This CDR3 is 13 amino acids long. The germline V gene encodes CDR1 MNHEY and CDR2 SVGAGI. The chain is built from TRBV6-5 and TRBJ1-1; D might be TRBD1 (6 bases). The sequence was obtained from a woman younger than 35 with Graves' hyperthyroidism. Sequenced input: peripheral blood or thyroid tissue (not recorded which). The CDR3 here is CASNEGQNTEAFF. The CDR3 nucleotides are TGTGCCAGCAACGAGGGACAGAACACTGAAGCTTTCTTT.